Presented here are 4 T cell receptor beta chains from one specimen sequenced in a study of T cells in Graves' hyperthyroidism and ophthalmopathy. Amplification of TCR beta CDR3 regions used RNA as the template. HTBI primers were employed in a first-round RT-PCR of the TCR CDR3. Each CDR3 protein gets one entry after TCRdb re-called the multiplex PCR reads with MiXCR. The table shows hundreds of thousands of distinct CDR3 sequences, with about 45% occurring only once. The material sequenced was peripheral blood or thyroid tissue (not recorded which). The source of these receptors is an adult man with Graves' disease, either hyperthyroidism or ophthalmopathy (not recorded which).

This clonotype has a count of ten or more. The chain employs TRBV29-1 and TRBJ1-3; D gene ambiguous. V was clipped by 1 base and J by 3 bases, with 4 bases between them. The CDR3 is 12 residues long. Germline CDR1 is SQVTM and CDR2 is ANQGSEA. This chain's CDR3 is CSVEGGGNTIYF. DNA for the CDR3: TGCAGCGTTGAAGGGGGTGGAAACACCATATATTTT.

This clonotype was picked up many times. The chain uses TRBV12-3 or TRBV12-4 and TRBJ1-5, with D possibly TRBD1 on 6 matching bases. The CDR3 is made up of 14 amino acids. Trimming removed 6 bases from V and 3 bases from J, with 12 bases in between. The CDR3 reads CASRLGQYNQPQHF. The CDR3 coding sequence is TGTGCCAGCAGACTAGGACAGTACAATCAGCCCCAGCATTTT.

The rearrangement uses TRBV6-5 and TRBJ2-5; 10 nucleotides line up with TRBD2. V dropped 4 bases and J dropped 2; count of bases not matched to a gene: 10. CDR1 and CDR2 (germline): MNHEY, SVGAGI. The CDR3 consists of 17 residues. CDR3 nucleotide sequence: TGTGCCAGCAGTTCCGACGCCGGTAGCGGGGGGCAAGAGACCCAGTACTTC. Its protein product is CASSSDAGSGGQETQYF.

This chain connects TRBV10-2 to TRBJ1-5; TRBD1 aligns across 8 bases. Germline lookup yields CDR1 WSHSY and CDR2 SAAADI. Unmatched junction bases numbered 10, after V lost 8 bases and J lost 4 bases. CDR3 length equals 15 residues. This CDR3 reads CASLVGRGPNQPQHF. CDR3 in DNA: TGCGCCAGCTTGGTCGGCAGGGGGCCGAATCAGCCCCAGCATTTT.